Listed here are 14 T cell receptor beta chains from one sample, sequenced in a study of CD8+CD57+ T cells in acquired aplastic anemia. Genomic DNA, serving as template, underwent TCR beta VDJ and CDR3 profiling. TCRdb ran MiXCR on the reads and lists one entry per CDR3 protein. The sample includes roughly 160,000 distinct CDR3 sequences, under 75% of them seen just once. Sequenced material: sorted CD4+, CD8+, or CD8+CD57+ T cells (not recorded which) from PBMCs. The source of these receptors is a human donor in good health.

J is TRBJ2-7 and V is TRBV20-1, with D possibly being TRBD1 or TRBD2 (6 bases each). Germline-derived CDR1 and CDR2 are DFQATT and SNEGSKA (reference sequence). V was cut by 4 bases and J by 2 bases, with 12 bases left in between. The CDR3 covers 13 residues. The CDR3 is CSAKGEAAYEQYF. The CDR3 DNA reads as TGCAGTGCTAAGGGGGAGGCCGCCTACGAGCAGTACTTC.

The chain is built from TRBV7-2 and TRBJ2-3, with 12 bases lining up with TRBD2. This CDR3 contains 15 residues. Unmatched junction bases numbered 6, after V lost 3 bases and J lost 8 bases. CDR1 is SGHTA, CDR2 FQGNSA, per germline. CDR3 DNA sequence: TGTGCCAGCAGCTTCCTAGCGGGAGGGACGGGTACGCAGTATTTT. It encodes CASSFLAGGTGTQYF.

This clonotype was picked up many times. V is TRBV9 and J is TRBJ2-3; 8 bases map to TRBD1. The germline V gene encodes CDR1 SGDLS and CDR2 YYNGEE. The CDR3 has 14 amino acids. J was trimmed by 4 bases and V by 4 bases; bases with no gene match: 5. The chain's CDR3 is CASSLGQGSDTQYF. CDR3 DNA sequence: TGTGCCAGCAGCCTCGGACAGGGATCAGATACGCAGTATTTT.

This chain connects TRBV10-2 to TRBJ2-1; D remains unclear. In germline, CDR1 is WSHSY, CDR2 SAAADI. There are 13 residues in the CDR3. V was shortened by 0 bases and J by 3 bases, with 3 bases between the two germline ends. CDR3 nucleotides: TGCGCCAGCAGTGAGTCAGTCTACAATGAGCAGTTCTTC. Translating it yields CASSESVYNEQFF.

The table lists this clonotype with a few counts. The chain uses TRBV28 and TRBJ2-7, with 9 bases matching TRBD2. J gave up 5 bases and V 1 base, and 12 bases lay outside the gene matches. The CDR3 covers 17 residues. Germline CDR1 MDHEN, CDR2 SYDVKM. The CDR3 DNA follows: TGTGCCAGCAGTTTATTGGCGTTGCTAGCGGGACGCCACGAGCAGTACTTC. Protein sequence: CASSLLALLAGRHEQYF.

The CDR3 loop is CASSSAGGTGNTIYF. DNA of the CDR3: TGTGCCAGCAGCTCTGCAGGGGGCACTGGAAACACCATATATTTT. V and J are TRBV7-2 and TRBJ1-3, with 8 nucleotides matching TRBD1. Germline CDR1 reads SGHTA; CDR2 reads FQGNSA. V dropped 4 bases and J dropped 2; count of bases not matched to a gene: 4. This CDR3 is built from 15 residues.

The genes are TRBV9 and TRBJ2-1, with D unclear. Germline-derived CDR1 and CDR2 are SGDLS and YYNGEE. The V end was cut by 4 bases, the J end by 5 bases, with 10 bases between. CDR3 length: 13 amino acids. In DNA form, the CDR3 reads TGTGCCAGCAGCACGACCCCAAACAATGAGCAGTTCTTC. This encodes CASSTTPNNEQFF.

This chain links TRBV6-1 with TRBJ2-7; D ambiguous. Germline CDR1 reads MNHNS; CDR2 reads SASEGT. With 1 base removed from V and 0 bases from J, the gap between germline ends came to 16 bases. CDR3 length equals 17 residues. CDR3 protein: CASSEGKSRHGSYEQYF. CDR3 coding DNA: TGTGCCAGCAGTGAAGGCAAATCGCGGCATGGCTCCTACGAGCAGTACTTC.

The chain joins TRBV13 to TRBJ1-6; 7 bases line up with TRBD1. CDR1 PRHDT and CDR2 FYEKMQ come from the germline V gene (reference sequence). The CDR3 runs to 18 residues. After removal of 5 bases from V and 4 bases from J, the junction contained 14 bases not matched to a gene. CDR3 protein: CASSQTRDRQQYNSPLHF. CDR3 nucleotide sequence: TGTGCCAGCAGCCAAACCCGGGACAGACAACAATATAATTCACCCCTCCACTTT.

This clonotype was seen many times. CDR3 protein: CASSPGTSGGTGWETQYF. The CDR3 DNA reads as TGTGCCAGCAGCCCTGGGACTAGCGGGGGAACAGGTTGGGAGACCCAGTACTTC. The J gene is TRBJ2-5, the V gene TRBV7-6; 14 nucleotides match TRBD2. With V trimmed by 5 bases and J by 5 bases, 13 bases remained unmatched. The length of the CDR3 is 18 residues. Germline CDR1 is SGHVS and CDR2 is FNYEAQ. Using reference TRBV7-6 and TRBJ2-5 for the parts outside the CDR3, the full variable domain is GAGVSQSPRYKVTKRGQDVALRCDPISGHVSLYWYRQALGQGPEFLTYFNYEAQQDKSGLPNDRFSAERPEGSISTLTIQRTEQRDSAMYRCASSPGTSGGTGWETQYFGPGTRLLVL.

This chain links TRBV2 with TRBJ1-6; weak D call: TRBD1 (5 bases). CDR3 length equals 13 residues. CDR1 is SNHLY and CDR2 is FYNNEI in the germline V gene. V was shortened by 5 bases and J by 10 bases, with 12 bases between the two germline ends. In nucleotides, the CDR3 is TGTGCCAGCAGTCCAAAAGGGGAATCACCCCTCCACTTT. It codes for CASSPKGESPLHF.

V and J are TRBV2 and TRBJ2-7; D call uncertain. The V gene lost 6 bases and the J gene lost 8 bases, with 20 bases spanning the gap. From germline, CDR1 is SNHLY and CDR2 FYNNEI. The CDR3 sequence is 14 residues long. CDR3 in amino acids: CASSPPGQSIKQYF. CDR3 DNA sequence: TGTGCCAGCAGCCCGCCGGGCCAGTCTATAAAGCAGTACTTC.

V usage is TRBV7-2 and J usage is TRBJ2-2, with 13 bases that match TRBD2. The junction had 10 bases not matched to a gene; V was cut back by 0 bases and J by 6 bases. This CDR3 is built from 19 residues. Germline values: CDR1 SGHTA, CDR2 FQGNSA. The CDR3 nucleotides read TGTGCCAGCAGCTTAGCGCTAACGGGACTAGCGGGAAAACCCGGGGAGCTGTTTTTT. Protein sequence: CASSLALTGLAGKPGELFF.

Ten or more counts support this clonotype. The genes are TRBV6-2 or TRBV6-3 and TRBJ2-2; possible D gene TRBD2, 6 bases. The CDR3 length is 13 residues. CDR1 MNHEY and CDR2 SVGEGT come from the germline V gene. With 6 bases removed from V and 6 bases from J, the gap between germline ends came to 11 bases. The DNA of the CDR3 is TGTGCCAGCAGATCCGGAGGGGCCGGGGAGCTGTTTTTT. Protein sequence: CASRSGGAGELFF.